The entry that follows covers one T cell receptor beta chain sequence. No antigen is known for it. CD45RO-negative, CCR7-positively selected cells formed the naive CD8 fraction, excluding terminally differentiated effector memory CD45RA+ cells. This sample stems from a study of shared clonotypes between healthy human individuals. At the level of the study: The people who gave samples were two women and a few men aged 18 to 49. Per-donor plates numbered three CD4 naive, three CD4 memory, two CD8 naive and one CD8 memory.

V dropped 3 bases and J dropped 7; count of bases not matched to a gene: 5. This CDR3 is 14 amino acids long. Germline CDR1 SGHRS, CDR2 YFSETQ. Notes on the study in general: The study found approximately 5% of naive CD4 clonotypes shared across several donors. Generation probability values for non-shared clonotypes were lower than those for clonotypes shared by all four donors.

This table comes from immunoSEQ multiplex PCR, and its TCRdb copy is limited to in-frame clones, with some not included. The table lists some 2.1 million clones, about 95% of them singletons. The chain recombines TRBV5-1 with TRBJ2-1; 9 nucleotides line up with TRBD2. The sequenced sample consisted of naive CD8+ T cells sorted from blood. This TCR was sampled from a man aged 18 to 29 in good health. CDR3 sequence: CASSSAGGGNEQFF. The DNA of the CDR3 is TGCGCCAGCAGCTCAGCGGGAGGAGGGAATGAGCAGTTCTTC.